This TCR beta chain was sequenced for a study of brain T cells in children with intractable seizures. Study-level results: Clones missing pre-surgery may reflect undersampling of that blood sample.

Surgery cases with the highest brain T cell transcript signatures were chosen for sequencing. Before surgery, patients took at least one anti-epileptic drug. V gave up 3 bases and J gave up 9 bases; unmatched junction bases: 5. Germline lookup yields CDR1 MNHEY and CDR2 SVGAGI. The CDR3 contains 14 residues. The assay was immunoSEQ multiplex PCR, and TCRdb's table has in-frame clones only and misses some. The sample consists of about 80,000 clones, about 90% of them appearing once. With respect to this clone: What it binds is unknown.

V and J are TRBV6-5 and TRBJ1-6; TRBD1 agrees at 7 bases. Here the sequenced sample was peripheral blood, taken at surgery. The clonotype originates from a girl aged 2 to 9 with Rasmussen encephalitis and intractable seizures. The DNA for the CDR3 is TGTGCCAGCAGTTATCGACAGGGCGGTTCACCCCTCCACTTT. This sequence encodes CASSYRQGGSPLHF.